One and the same sample provided the 19 T cell receptor beta chains below, sequenced in a study of response to subunit inactivated influenza vaccine. TCRdb recomputed calls from the RT-PCR reads with MiXCR, one row per CDR3 protein. The sample shows some 640,000 distinct CDR3 sequences, roughly 13% of them seen only once. The sequencing used PBMCs from blood, collected 14 to 15 days before vaccination. The receptors derive from a man in his fifties or sixties who received an inactivated influenza vaccine.

The rearrangement uses TRBV20-1 and TRBJ2-7; the match to TRBD2 covers 7 bases. V shed 0 bases, J shed 4 bases, and the junction held 12 bases outside the gene matches. CDR1 and CDR2 (germline): DFQATT, SNEGSKA (reference sequence). This CDR3 is 16 amino acids long. In DNA form, the CDR3 reads TGCAGTGCTAGAGATCCTAGCGGTGGAGGAGGATACGAGCAGTACTTC. Encoded protein: CSARDPSGGGGYEQYF.

This clonotype was counted at least ten times. This rearrangement joins TRBV15 to TRBJ2-3; 10 bases are a match to TRBD2. The germline gives CDR1 LNHNV, CDR2 YYDKDF (reference sequence). The V and J ends lost 2 bases and 6 bases, in that order; junction bases with no gene match: 5. This CDR3 spans 15 amino acids. CDR3 in DNA: TGTGCCACCAGCAGACTAGCGGGAGTAGGGGATACGCAGTATTTT. Protein: CATSRLAGVGDTQYF.

The chain uses TRBV10-3 and TRBJ2-4; 7 bases align to TRBD1. The CDR3 loop spans 15 amino acids. The V gene end was trimmed by 4 bases and the J gene end by 6 bases; junction bases not matched to a gene: 9. CDR1 and CDR2 from the germline V gene are ENHRY and SYGVKD. CDR3 DNA: TGTGCCATCAGTGGAGGGAACAGGGGACGAAACATTCAGTACTTC. Protein product: CAISGGNRGRNIQYF.

The rearrangement joins TRBV12-3 or TRBV12-4 to TRBJ2-2, with 9 positions matching TRBD2. This CDR3 has 16 residues. Trimming cost V 5 bases and J 5 bases; bases outside gene matches: 9. CDR3 sequence (DNA): TGTGCCAGCAGTCCCCTGCGGGGGGGCTTTACCGGGGAGCTGTTTTTT. It yields the protein CASSPLRGGFTGELFF.

This clonotype occurred a few times. The chain links TRBV5-5 to TRBJ1-2; tentative D call: TRBD1 (5 bases). Germline V gene sequence: CDR1 SGHKS, CDR2 YYEKEE (reference sequence). This CDR3 contains 16 residues. Trimming took off 2 bases at V and 2 bases at J, with 16 bases between the two ends. The CDR3 nucleotides read TGTGCCAGCAGCTTCCCGTATCAGGGTAGGAACTATGGCTACACCTTC. As protein: CASSFPYQGRNYGYTF.

This clonotype was seen ten or more times. V usage is TRBV27 and J usage is TRBJ1-6; D is unresolved. This CDR3 is 13 amino acids long. CDR1 is MNHEY and CDR2 is SMNVEV in the germline V gene (reference sequence). Trimming cost V 8 bases and J 8 bases, with 13 bases left between them. The CDR3 is CASATRVDSPLHF. The CDR3 coding sequence is TGTGCCAGCGCTACTCGGGTGGATTCACCCCTCCACTTT.

The rearrangement joins TRBV4-1 to TRBJ2-5, with 15 bases that match TRBD2. The ends lost 4 bases at V and 9 bases at J; junction bases unmatched: 12. Germline-derived CDR1 and CDR2 are MGHRA and YSYEKL. The CDR3 is made up of 17 amino acids. The CDR3 sequence: CASSLTWTSGGGVAQYF. The CDR3 coding sequence is TGCGCCAGCAGCCTCACATGGACTAGCGGGGGGGGAGTCGCCCAGTACTTC.

The genes are TRBV7-9 and TRBJ2-7, with 7 bases identical to TRBD1. Losses at the gene ends were 4 bases for V and 3 bases for J; bases not matched to a gene: 12. Germline V gene lookup returns CDR1 SEHNR and CDR2 FQNEAQ (reference sequence). The CDR3 consists of 16 residues. CDR3 in amino acids: CASSSSPITGDYEQYF. The CDR3 bases are TGTGCCAGCAGCTCCTCTCCGATTACAGGGGACTACGAGCAGTACTTC. Supplemented by reference TRBV7-9 and TRBJ2-7, the full variable domain reads DTGVSQNPRHKITKRGQNVTFRCDPISEHNRLYWYRQTLGQGPEFLTYFQNEAQLEKSRLLSDRFSAERPKGSFSTLEIQRTEQGDSAMYLCASSSSPITGDYEQYFGPGTRLTVT.

In DNA, the CDR3 is TGCGCCAGCGGGGGGGAACAGGGACAGGGGGAAAACATTCAGTACTTC. Amino acid sequence: CASGGEQGQGENIQYF. The chain links TRBV10-2 to TRBJ2-4; the match to TRBD1 covers 11 bases. CDR3 size: 16 residues. The germline V gene has CDR1 WSHSY and CDR2 SAAADI. J gave up 5 bases and V 8 bases, and 11 bases lay outside the gene matches.

The chain combines TRBV5-4 with TRBJ2-1, with D tentatively TRBD1 (5 bases). V dropped 5 bases and J dropped 6 bases, with 18 bases sitting between them. The CDR3 contains 15 residues. The germline gives CDR1 SGHNT, CDR2 YYREEE (reference sequence). CDR3 sequence: CASRGDLSAGNEQFF. CDR3 DNA: TGTGCCAGCAGAGGGGATCTGTCGGCAGGCAATGAGCAGTTCTTC.

This clonotype was detected many times. The chain couples TRBV20-1 to TRBJ2-1; tentatively, D is TRBD1 (5 bases). With 1 base removed from V and 4 bases from J, the gap between germline ends came to 17 bases. The CDR3 contains 16 residues. Germline V CDR1 and CDR2: DFQATT, SNEGSKA (reference sequence). The CDR3 DNA is TGCAGTGCTAGAGCCTCAGGGCCCCAGGGATACAATGAGCAGTTCTTC. It yields the protein CSARASGPQGYNEQFF.

This clonotype appeared a few times. The gene calls are TRBV27 and TRBJ2-1; the D gene is possibly TRBD1 (5 bases). V lost 3 bases, J lost 10 bases, and 10 bases lay in between. Germline lookup yields CDR1 MNHEY and CDR2 SMNVEV (reference sequence). This CDR3 comprises 12 residues. The CDR3 DNA follows: TGTGCCAGCAGTTTGCAGGGATTAGAGCAGTTCTTC. Its protein is CASSLQGLEQFF.

This clonotype was seen more than once but under ten times. This rearrangement joins TRBV15 to TRBJ1-2, with a possible D match to TRBD1 (5 bases). From germline, CDR1 is LNHNV and CDR2 YYDKDF (reference sequence). This CDR3 region has 16 residues. The ends were cut back, 0 bases at V and 3 bases at J, with 14 bases in the middle. CDR3 sequence reads: CATSRDLVSGDYGYTF. CDR3 bases: TGTGCCACCAGCAGAGATTTGGTCTCGGGGGACTATGGCTACACCTTC.

This chain's CDR3 is CASSIRVRGELFF. CDR3 bases: TGTGCCAGTAGTATAAGGGTCCGAGGGGAGCTGTTTTTT. The gene calls are TRBV19 and TRBJ2-2; D uncertain. CDR1 is LNHDA, CDR2 SQIVND, per germline (reference sequence). The germline V and J ends were trimmed by 2 bases and 8 bases, with 9 bases remaining between them. The length of the CDR3 is 13 residues.

This chain joins TRBV20-1 and TRBJ1-2, with a tentative D call TRBD1 (6 bases). Deletions cut 1 base from V and 6 bases from J, with 15 bases between. The germline V gene encodes CDR1 DFQATT and CDR2 SNEGSKA (reference sequence). This CDR3 contains 14 residues. CDR3 amino acids: CSARVRTGMDGYTF. The CDR3 nucleotides are TGCAGTGCTAGAGTAAGAACAGGGATGGATGGCTACACCTTC.

This clonotype has a handful of counts. Here the CDR3 DNA reads TGTGCCAGCAGCTTATCCGGGGGGTGGTCTGGAAACACCATATATTTT. It yields the protein CASSLSGGWSGNTIYF. The chain couples TRBV11-2 to TRBJ1-3; TRBD1 might be the D (5 bases). The CDR3 contains 16 residues. Germline loops: CDR1 SGHAT, CDR2 FQNNGV. V lost 2 bases, J lost 1 base, and 12 bases lay in between.

The table lists this clonotype with a few counts. V is TRBV5-1 and J is TRBJ1-5; TRBD1 might be the D (6 bases). V gave up 0 bases and J gave up 7 bases, with 11 bases separating them. CDR3 length: 14 amino acids. Germline V lookup: CDR1 SGHRS, CDR2 YFSETQ. The CDR3 spells CASSLEAGAQPQHF. The CDR3 bases are TGCGCCAGCAGCTTGGAAGCGGGGGCACAGCCCCAGCATTTT.

The chain uses TRBV11-2 and TRBJ2-7; tentatively, D is TRBD1 or TRBD2 (6 bases each). V gave up 0 bases and J gave up 2 bases, with 11 bases separating them. CDR1 is SGHAT, CDR2 FQNNGV, per germline. This CDR3 contains 15 residues. The CDR3 protein is CASSLERGPPYEQYF. The CDR3 DNA reads as TGTGCCAGCAGCTTAGAACGGGGGCCACCCTACGAGCAGTACTTC.

This clonotype was detected a few times. J is TRBJ2-5 and V is TRBV15, with 12 bases matching TRBD2. This CDR3 is built from 20 residues. The germline gives CDR1 LNHNV, CDR2 YYDKDF (reference sequence). J lost 1 base, V lost 0 bases, and 12 bases had no gene match. The CDR3 loop reads CATSRDRTTSGGDLQETQYF. The CDR3 DNA follows: TGTGCCACCAGCAGAGATAGAACGACTAGCGGGGGAGACCTCCAAGAGACCCAGTACTTC.